The clone carrying this TCR beta chain was seen only once. The junction does not match germline at one end; this may be a read error. The protocol was immunoSEQ multiplex PCR, while the TCRdb copy is restricted to in-frame clones and leaves out a portion. The table includes 130,000 or so clones, nearly 90% detected once. The sample comes from a study of cytomegalovirus exposure and HLA in healthy donors. The CDR3 sequence is 14 residues long. The germline V gene has CDR1 MNHNS and CDR2 SASEGT. Sequenced material: PBMCs. The rearrangement uses TRBV6-1 and TRBJ1-2; 7 nucleotides agree with TRBD1. The clonotype was recovered from a man aged 30-40 years in good health and CMV-seronegative. CDR3 amino acids: CASSEVKGAWLQAF. Written as DNA, the CDR3 is TGTGCCAGCAGTGAGGTTAAGGGGGCATGGCTACAGGCCTTC.